A selection of T cell receptor beta chains follows, all from one sample in a study of cytomegalovirus exposure and HLA in healthy donors. Profiled with immunoSEQ multiplex PCR; TCRdb holds only in-frame clones, not every one. The data show roughly 200,000 clones, around 77% seen once. The sample comprised PBMCs. The receptors were gathered from a man aged 55 to 69 in good health and CMV-seronegative. Each CDR3 is given with its conserved first and last residue. D genes are given only for firm matches. Clone sizes are given selectively: once, few, many, or a class where the clone is expanded.

V gene	clone size	J gene	D gene	CDR3 DNA	CDR3 protein
TRBV6-5	few	TRBJ1-1	-	TGTGCCAGCAGTATCCAACAGGGAAAGAACACTGAAGCTTTCTTT	CASSIQQGKNTEAFF
TRBV10-1	once	TRBJ1-2	TRBD1	TGCGCCAGCTCGGACAGGGCGAACCTCGATGGCTACACCTTC	CASSDRANLDGYTF
TRBV29-1	-	TRBJ1-1	-	TGCAGCTCTGCGGGGTTTCAGAACACTGAAGCTTTCTTT	CSSAGFQNTEAFF
TRBV2	-	TRBJ1-2	-	TGTGCCAGCAGTTACGGGACGGGAGACTATGGCTACACCTTC	CASSYGTGDYGYTF
TRBV27	-	TRBJ2-3	-	TGTGCCAGCAGTTTACACCGGACTAATACGCAGTATTTT	CASSLHRTNTQYF
TRBV25-1	-	TRBJ1-6	-	TGTGCCAGCAGTGGGGCTTATCAGAATTCACCCCTCAACTTT	CASSGAYQNSPLNF
TRBV6-5	-	TRBJ1-2	TRBD1	TGTGCCAGCAGTTACCTGGGACAGCGCGGCGGCTACACCTTC	CASSYLGQRGGYTF
TRBV7-9	-	TRBJ1-2	-	TGTGCCAGCAGCTTAGGGGGGGACGGCTACACCTTC	CASSLGGDGYTF
TRBV2	-	TRBJ2-3	-	TGTGCCAGCAGTGAAGGTCGGTCTCCTGGAGATACGCAGTATTTT	CASSEGRSPGDTQYF
TRBV7-2	-	TRBJ1-4	-	TGTGCCAGCAGCTTAGGCGGGGCAGGAAGAGGAGAAAAACTGTTTTTT	CASSLGGAGRGEKLFF